Each of the 11 T cell receptor beta chains below was sequenced from the same sample in a study of blood T cell repertoires in COVID-19. The method was immunoSEQ multiplex PCR; TCRdb's version includes in-frame clones alone and lacks a portion of them. This repertoire shows hundreds of thousands of clones, roughly nine tenths found once; its top ten account for 3.1%. The sequencing input was PBMCs or T cells enriched from blood (not recorded which). These TCRs come from a woman in her forties or fifties in a cohort exposed to, infected with or recovered from COVID-19 (not recorded which).

J is TRBJ1-4 and V is TRBV5-6, with D hard to call. V lost 1 base and J lost 8, with 9 bases in between. CDR1 is SGHDT and CDR2 is YYEEEE in the germline V gene. The CDR3 is made up of 13 amino acids. DNA of the CDR3: TGTGCCAGCAGCTTGTGGAGTGGGGAAAAACTGTTTTTT. Its translation is CASSLWSGEKLFF.

The chain carries TRBV2 and TRBJ1-1; D is unclear. Per germline, CDR1 SNHLY and CDR2 FYNNEI. V shed 6 bases and J shed 6 bases, with 14 bases lying between them. CDR3 length equals 13 residues. The DNA for the CDR3 is TGTGCCAGCAGGTTACACGCGGCGGCTGAAGCTTTCTTT. Amino acids: CASRLHAAAEAFF.

J is TRBJ2-7 and V is TRBV3-1 (or the pseudogene TRBV3-2), with 13 bases lining up with TRBD2. J was trimmed by 4 bases and V by 4 bases; bases with no gene match: 7. Germline loops: CDR1 LGHDT, CDR2 YNNKEL (reference sequence). The CDR3 length is 16 residues. The CDR3 here is CASSLPGTSGEYEQYF. The CDR3 nucleotides read TGTGCCAGCAGCCTACCAGGGACTAGCGGGGAATACGAGCAGTACTTC.

This chain uses TRBV4-2 with TRBJ1-6; a possible D gene is TRBD1 (6 bases). The germline gives CDR1 LGHNA, CDR2 YNFKEQ. V gave up 0 bases and J gave up 10 bases, with 13 bases separating them. This CDR3 is 15 amino acids long. CDR3: CASSQDTGRRSPLHF. DNA of the CDR3: TGTGCCAGCAGCCAAGACACAGGGAGACGCTCACCCCTCCACTTT.

Only a few counts were recorded for this clone. The genes are TRBV7-9 and TRBJ2-1; D ambiguous. V dropped 1 base and J dropped 4 bases, with 5 bases sitting between them. CDR1 and CDR2 (germline): SEHNR, FQNEAQ (reference sequence). CDR3 size: 13 residues. DNA for the CDR3: TGTGCCAGCAGCTTAGACAGTTACAATGAGCAGTTCTTC. It yields the protein CASSLDSYNEQFF. Using reference TRBV7-9 and TRBJ2-1 for the parts outside the CDR3, the full variable domain is DTGVSQNPRHKITKRGQNVTFRCDPISEHNRLYWYRQTLGQGPEFLTYFQNEAQLEKSRLLSDRFSAERPKGSFSTLEIQRTEQGDSAMYLCASSLDSYNEQFFGPGTRLTVL.

V is TRBV28 and J is TRBJ2-5; D possibly corresponds to TRBD2 (5 bases). Between the trimmed V and J ends, which lost 4 bases and 5 bases, there was a span of 11 bases. The length of the CDR3 is 13 residues. Germline V gene sequence: CDR1 MDHEN, CDR2 SYDVKM. The CDR3 here is CASSYGVAETQYF. CDR3 nucleotide sequence: TGTGCCAGCAGTTACGGGGTAGCGGAGACCCAGTACTTC.

The J gene is TRBJ2-7, the V gene TRBV7-9; 9 nucleotides match TRBD1. Germline assignment: CDR1 SEHNR and CDR2 FQNEAQ (reference sequence). Unmatched junction bases numbered 13, after V lost 8 bases and J lost 5 bases. This CDR3 is 15 amino acids long. The CDR3 region is CASVPQQGQGNEQYF. CDR3 nucleotides: TGTGCCAGCGTACCACAACAGGGACAGGGAAACGAGCAGTACTTC.

This chain joins TRBV15 and TRBJ1-5; a possible D gene is TRBD1 (5 bases). The V and J ends lost 1 base and 5 bases respectively, with 12 bases between them. This CDR3 region has 15 residues. From germline, CDR1 is LNHNV and CDR2 YYDKDF (reference sequence). Written as DNA, the CDR3 is TGTGCCACCAGCAGAGCAGGGTATTACGATCAGCCCCAGCATTTT. As protein: CATSRAGYYDQPQHF.

This chain joins TRBV4-3 and TRBJ1-6; possible D gene TRBD1, 5 bases. Trimming stripped 0 bases from V and 0 bases from J, with 9 bases between. The CDR3 is 17 residues long. Germline-derived CDR1 and CDR2 are LGHNA and YSLEER. CDR3 sequence reads: CASSQEGRSSYNSPLHF. Written as DNA, the CDR3 is TGCGCCAGCAGCCAAGAGGGGCGGAGCTCCTATAATTCACCCCTCCACTTT.

The chain employs TRBV2 and TRBJ2-5; TRBD1 matches at 7 bases. After removal of 3 bases from V and 2 bases from J, the junction contained 3 bases not matched to a gene. CDR1 and CDR2 from the germline V gene are SNHLY and FYNNEI. The CDR3 loop spans 14 amino acids. CDR3 sequence reads: CASSETGKQETQYF. CDR3 DNA: TGTGCCAGCAGTGAGACAGGGAAACAAGAGACCCAGTACTTC.

The CDR3 loop is CASSFSSGGFNNEQFF. In nucleotides, the CDR3 is TGTGCCAGCAGTTTTAGTAGCGGGGGGTTTAACAATGAGCAGTTCTTC. The chain has TRBV6-2 or TRBV6-3 and TRBJ2-1, with 10 bases that match TRBD2. CDR3 length: 16 residues. Trimming took 4 bases from V and 5 from J; bases not matched to a gene: 8. The germline gives CDR1 MNHEY, CDR2 SVGEGT.